This TCR beta chain appears in the sequencing data of a study of OX40 agonist ivuxolimab in advanced cancers. TCRdb's copy holds only in-frame clones and misses some; the assay was immunoSEQ multiplex PCR. This sample yields under 85,000 clones, of which about 86% are seen a single time; about 1.9% belongs to the top ten. Systemic immunosuppression or a history of autoimmune disease excluded patients. The TCR was taken from an adult with an advanced solid tumor such as melanoma, head and neck, liver or kidney cancer. The input for sequencing was CD4+ or CD8+ T cells sorted from blood, taken in a trial of the OX40 agonist ivuxolimab.

The CDR3 DNA follows: TGCAGCCAGGCCAGGGGGAGGACCTCCACTGAAGCTTTCTTT. This translates into CSQARGRTSTEAFF. This chain joins TRBV29-1 and TRBJ1-1; 7 bases map to TRBD1. In germline, CDR1 is SQVTM, CDR2 ANQGSEA. J lost 4 bases, V lost 8 bases, and 13 bases had no gene match. The CDR3 runs to 14 residues.